This T cell receptor (beta chain) is from a study of T cells after yellow fever vaccination. V was trimmed by 0 bases and J by 7 bases, leaving 10 bases between them. CDR3 size: 14 residues. Germline V CDR1 and CDR2: MNHEY, SVGAGI. 5'RACE template switching produced TCR cDNA carrying a universal primer site and UMIs. One entry per CDR3 protein, called by TCRdb with MiXCR from the 5' RACE reads. The sample holds 350,000 to 550,000 distinct CDR3 sequences, around 19% seen once. Study-wide findings and caveats: Subsequent booster samples again held most clones from primary vaccination (roughly 96% CD4, roughly 91% CD8).

On this clonotype itself: Its antigen is unknown.

V is TRBV6-5 and J is TRBJ1-3; D unclear. Here the sequenced sample was PBMCs, taken before the yellow fever booster vaccination. The receptor comes from a man between 18 and 29 years old who received the YFV17D yellow fever vaccine. The CDR3 sequence: CASSYSRLLNTIYF. The CDR3 bases are TGTGCCAGCAGTTACTCTAGACTCCTGAACACCATATATTTT.